This is a list of T cell receptor beta chains from one sample in a study of T cell responses to AZD1222 COVID-19 vaccine. Profiling relied on immunoSEQ multiplex PCR, and the TCRdb table lists in-frame clones only, not all of them. Of approximately 180,000 clones listed, over 80% are singletons. This material consisted of peripheral blood, taken 28 days after the second dose of the MenACWY control vaccine. The receptors originated from an adult who received the MenACWY meningococcal vaccine as a control. Each CDR3 is given with its conserved first and last residue.

v_call: TRBV6-5
cdr3_length: 14
cdr3_aa: CASSQSGGYNEQFF

v_call: TRBV18
cdr3_length: 13
cdr3_aa: CASSPSGENGYTF

v_call: TRBV19
cdr3_length: 12
cdr3_aa: CASTQTGGGYTF

v_call: TRBV9
cdr3_length: 16
cdr3_aa: CASSVSPGYAYNEQFF

v_call: TRBV23-1
cdr3_length: 15
cdr3_aa: CASSQSEGVEEKLFF

v_call: TRBV3-1/TRBV3-2
cdr3_length: 17
cdr3_aa: CASSQTTGGGSNQPQHF

v_call: TRBV3-1/TRBV3-2
cdr3_length: 13
cdr3_aa: CASSQQVPDTQYF

v_call: TRBV5-4
cdr3_length: 14
cdr3_aa: CASSFPGQGDEAFF

v_call: TRBV6-4
cdr3_length: 16
cdr3_aa: CASSDLAGATTDTQYF

v_call: TRBV7-2
cdr3_length: 15
cdr3_aa: CASSFFVAGGETQYF

v_call: TRBV27
cdr3_length: 13
cdr3_aa: CASSPWGGTEAFF

v_call: TRBV29-1
cdr3_length: 15
cdr3_aa: CSVEVGLAGAREQFF

v_call: TRBV11-2
cdr3_length: 9
cdr3_aa: CASSLLPYF

v_call: TRBV28
cdr3_length: 13
cdr3_aa: CASNTPARNTIYF

v_call: TRBV3-1/TRBV3-2
cdr3_length: 15
cdr3_aa: CASSRSAGAGYGYTF

v_call: TRBV10-1
cdr3_length: 14
cdr3_aa: CASSRDRNTGELFF

v_call: TRBV28
cdr3_length: 13
cdr3_aa: CASSSNGLWGYTF

v_call: TRBV2
cdr3_length: 14
cdr3_aa: CASMFTTFTYEQYF

v_call: TRBV21-1
cdr3_length: 16
cdr3_aa: CASSKVPGGPNQPQHF

v_call: TRBV3-1/TRBV3-2
cdr3_length: 12
cdr3_aa: CASSSDSYGYTF

v_call: TRBV5-1
cdr3_length: 14
cdr3_aa: CASSPDNAVNEQFF

v_call: TRBV6-5
cdr3_length: 12
cdr3_aa: CASSPTVGEQYF

v_call: TRBV29-1
cdr3_length: 12
cdr3_aa: CSVEWRGGEQYF

v_call: TRBV28
cdr3_length: 16
cdr3_aa: CASLGKGGEPNYGYTF

v_call: TRBV9
cdr3_length: 17
cdr3_aa: CASSVSEAPATNEKLFF

v_call: TRBV2
cdr3_length: 14
cdr3_aa: CASSVQGAANTIYF

v_call: TRBV5-4
cdr3_length: 17
cdr3_aa: CASSFVSRRGLSYEQYF

v_call: TRBV7-2
cdr3_length: 11
cdr3_aa: CASSLYTEAFF

v_call: TRBV29-1
cdr3_length: 14
cdr3_aa: CSVRRTGLGNEQFF

v_call: TRBV18
cdr3_length: 12
cdr3_aa: CASSPQGVGAFF

v_call: TRBV7-2
cdr3_length: 14
cdr3_aa: CASSLSRDLYGYTF

v_call: TRBV2
cdr3_length: 13
cdr3_aa: CASRGQINTEAFF

v_call: TRBV28
cdr3_length: 13
cdr3_aa: CASSLFGSQPQHF

v_call: TRBV30
cdr3_length: 11
cdr3_aa: CAWGRNQPQHF

v_call: TRBV12-3/TRBV12-4
cdr3_length: 13
cdr3_aa: CASSLNDNEKLFF

v_call: TRBV6-6
cdr3_length: 14
cdr3_aa: CASRFWGLNYGYTF

v_call: TRBV7-8
cdr3_length: 15
cdr3_aa: CASTEDSGTDYGYTF

v_call: TRBV7-2
cdr3_length: 16
cdr3_aa: CASSLAVGEGQETQYF

v_call: TRBV6-5
cdr3_length: 13
cdr3_aa: CASRVAGSYEQYF

v_call: TRBV5-1
cdr3_length: 13
cdr3_aa: CASSLEGSGGYTF

v_call: TRBV5-6
cdr3_length: 14
cdr3_aa: CASSRQGSGNTIYF

v_call: TRBV5-1
cdr3_length: 13
cdr3_aa: CASSLGNNEKLFF

v_call: TRBV9
cdr3_length: 17
cdr3_aa: CASSVRSSGGSYNEQFF

v_call: TRBV18
cdr3_length: 15
cdr3_aa: CASSDGRAGNTEAFF

v_call: TRBV3-1/TRBV3-2
cdr3_length: 11
cdr3_aa: CASSLRGEQFF

v_call: TRBV5-1
cdr3_length: 15
cdr3_aa: CASSLAGPSYNEQFF

v_call: TRBV7-8
cdr3_length: 16
cdr3_aa: CASSLYGGPVSDTQYF